These 23 T cell receptor beta chains were sequenced from one sample in a study of T cell changes during pregnancy in multiple sclerosis. TCRdb's copy holds only in-frame clones and misses some; the assay was immunoSEQ multiplex PCR. Here the sample spans about 110,000 clones, approximately 93% being singletons. The sequencing here drew on peripheral blood, taken after pregnancy. Every receptor here comes from a female donor with multiple sclerosis, enrolled in a pregnancy study.

The chain joins TRBV7-9 to TRBJ1-5; perhaps TRBD1 as D (5 bases). The CDR3 runs 14 residues. The ends were cut back, 1 base at V and 7 bases at J, with 11 bases in the middle. Germline V CDR1 and CDR2: SEHNR, FQNEAQ (reference sequence). CDR3 sequence: CASSLGQGGQPQHF. The CDR3 nucleotides are TGTGCCAGCAGCTTAGGGCAGGGAGGGCAGCCCCAGCATTTT. Full variable domain (outside the CDR3, taken from reference TRBV7-9 and TRBJ1-5): DTGVSQNPRHKITKRGQNVTFRCDPISEHNRLYWYRQTLGQGPEFLTYFQNEAQLEKSRLLSDRFSAERPKGSFSTLEIQRTEQGDSAMYLCASSLGQGGQPQHFGDGTRLSIL.

This chain uses TRBV7-9 with TRBJ1-4; a possible D gene is TRBD1 (5 bases). V was shortened by 1 base and J by 11 bases, with 8 bases between the two germline ends. This CDR3 has 12 amino acids. Germline lookup yields CDR1 SEHNR and CDR2 FQNEAQ (reference sequence). CDR3 in DNA: TGTGCCAGCAGCTTAGGGGGGGGGAAACTGTTTTTT. Translated: CASSLGGGKLFF.

V and J are TRBV19 and TRBJ1-2; TRBD1 might be the D (5 bases). CDR3 length equals 15 residues. Trimming left V 5 bases short and J 4 bases short, with 17 bases between. The germline CDR1 and CDR2 sequences are LNHDA and SQIVND (reference sequence). CDR3 sequence (DNA): TGTGCCAGTAGTCCAGCCTCAGGGAATCCCTATGGCTACACCTTC. Protein: CASSPASGNPYGYTF.

The chain joins TRBV6-1 to TRBJ1-2; a possible D gene is TRBD1 (6 bases). V lost 5 bases and J lost 6, with 13 bases in between. The CDR3 extends over 13 amino acids. CDR1 and CDR2 (germline): MNHNS, SASEGT. Written as DNA, the CDR3 is TGTGCCAGCAGTACAGGGAGAAACGATGGCTACACCTTC. It yields the protein CASSTGRNDGYTF.

The chain is built from TRBV4-1 and TRBJ1-2; a weak D match, TRBD1 (5 bases). Germline V lookup: CDR1 MGHRA, CDR2 YSYEKL. The CDR3 has 14 amino acids. V lost 1 base, J lost 7 bases, and 13 bases lay in between. The CDR3 loop is CASSQGQGSVGYTF. CDR3 DNA: TGCGCCAGCAGCCAAGGGCAGGGTTCGGTTGGCTACACCTTC.

The chain recombines TRBV25-1 with TRBJ1-6, with D unclear. CDR1 and CDR2 from the germline V gene are MGHDK and SYGVNS. V gave up 3 bases and J gave up 9 bases, with 9 bases separating them. This CDR3 has 13 residues. This chain's CDR3 is CASSDRFSSPLHF. CDR3 sequence (DNA): TGTGCCAGCAGTGACAGGTTTAGTTCACCCCTCCACTTT.

CDR3 protein: CAISERTGIRYGYTF. In nucleotides, the CDR3 is TGTGCCATCAGTGAGAGGACAGGGATAAGGTATGGCTACACCTTC. V is TRBV10-3 and J is TRBJ1-2; 8 bases are a match to TRBD1. Trimming at V came to 2 bases and at J to 5 bases, leaving 7 bases not matched to a gene. Germline CDR1 reads ENHRY; CDR2 reads SYGVKD. This CDR3 comprises 15 residues.

The chain recombines TRBV5-6 with TRBJ1-4, with TRBD1 identical over 7 bases. This CDR3 spans 14 amino acids. CDR1 SGHDT and CDR2 YYEEEE come from the germline V gene. V shed 4 bases, J shed 3 bases, and the junction held 3 bases outside the gene matches. In DNA, the CDR3 is TGTGCCAGCAGCGGGGGACAGCCTAATGAAAAACTGTTTTTT. Its translation is CASSGGQPNEKLFF.

The chain links TRBV6-5 to TRBJ1-2; 7 bases are a match to TRBD1. The CDR3 covers 15 residues. Per germline, CDR1 MNHEY and CDR2 SVGAGI. V lost 6 bases, J lost 4 bases, and 11 bases stayed unmatched. CDR3 bases: TGTGCCAGCAGCTCAACAGGGGTGGAAGGCTATGGCTACACCTTC. It encodes CASSSTGVEGYGYTF.

The count of this clone is one. V is TRBV6-5 and J is TRBJ1-1; TRBD1 matches at 7 bases. Unmatched junction bases numbered 6, after V lost 5 bases and J lost 0 bases. The CDR3 has 15 amino acids. Germline CDR1 MNHEY, CDR2 SVGAGI. Here the CDR3 reads CASSPTGRLNTEAFF. The DNA for the CDR3 is TGTGCCAGCAGTCCGACAGGGCGCCTGAACACTGAAGCTTTCTTT.

This clone was detected a few times. The rearrangement uses TRBV11-2 and TRBJ2-1, with TRBD1 matching 7 bases. With V trimmed by 1 base and J by 4 bases, 7 bases remained unmatched. The CDR3 loop spans 16 amino acids. In germline, CDR1 is SGHAT, CDR2 FQNNGV. The CDR3, as DNA: TGTGCCAGCAGCTTAGTAGCAGGACAGGATTACAATGAGCAGTTCTTC. This encodes CASSLVAGQDYNEQFF.

The chain uses TRBV5-6 and TRBJ1-1; TRBD1 might be the D (6 bases). The CDR3 spans 14 residues. V lost 2 bases to trimming and J lost 4 bases, with 12 bases between them. Germline V gives CDR1 SGHDT, CDR2 YYEEEE. CDR3 nucleotide sequence: TGTGCCAGCAGCTTACAGGGTGGAAGCACTGAAGCTTTCTTT. Amino acids: CASSLQGGSTEAFF.

This chain uses TRBV11-2 with TRBJ1-1; D may be TRBD1 (6 bases). The V end lost 5 bases, the J end lost 8 bases, and 9 bases lay between the germline ends. This CDR3 is 11 amino acids long. Germline CDR1 is SGHAT and CDR2 is FQNNGV. The chain's CDR3 is CASSLGQEAFF. CDR3 DNA: TGTGCCAGCAGCCTTGGACAGGAAGCTTTCTTT.

V and J are TRBV9 and TRBJ2-7; TRBD1 might be the D (6 bases). The V end was cut by 0 bases, the J end by 2 bases, with 9 bases between. The germline V gene encodes CDR1 SGDLS and CDR2 YYNGEE. The CDR3 is 14 amino acids. This chain's CDR3 is CASSVEGQTYEQYF. CDR3 nucleotides: TGTGCCAGCAGCGTAGAGGGACAAACCTACGAGCAGTACTTC.

The chain carries TRBV6-1 and TRBJ2-5, with TRBD1 identical over 7 bases. V shed 6 bases and J 4 bases; nucleotides not matched to a gene: 8. This CDR3 spans 14 amino acids. The germline V gene has CDR1 MNHNS and CDR2 SASEGT. CDR3 sequence (DNA): TGTGCCAGCAGCAGACAAGACAGGGTAGAGACCCAGTACTTC. Protein sequence: CASSRQDRVETQYF.

The chain has TRBV14 and TRBJ2-5, with D perhaps matching TRBD2 (7 bases). Trimming pared 3 bases from V and 4 bases from J, leaving 18 bases between. Germline V CDR1 and CDR2: SGHDN, FVKESK. The CDR3 covers 16 residues. In DNA, the CDR3 is TGTGCCAGCAGCCACGGCTGGGGGGGCCTAGGAGAGACCCAGTACTTC. Its translation: CASSHGWGGLGETQYF.

This rearrangement joins TRBV6-5 to TRBJ2-3, with TRBD2 as a possible D gene (6 bases). CDR1 and CDR2 from the germline V gene are MNHEY and SVGAGI. The CDR3 is 14 residues long. With 4 bases removed from V and 0 bases from J, the gap between germline ends came to 8 bases. The CDR3 loop reads CASSFGSSTDTQYF. In DNA, the CDR3 is TGTGCCAGCAGTTTCGGGAGTAGCACAGATACGCAGTATTTT.

This chain uses TRBV11-3 with TRBJ1-1; 7 bases line up with TRBD1. Germline V gives CDR1 SGHNT, CDR2 YENEEA. J gave up 6 bases and V 1 base, and 2 bases lay outside the gene matches. CDR3 size: 13 residues. In DNA form, the CDR3 reads TGTGCCAGCAGCTTAGGACAGGGCGCTGAAGCTTTCTTT. Translated: CASSLGQGAEAFF.

DNA for the CDR3: TGTGCCAGCAGCTTAGCTGGGAAGGGCAGGGGAGGGGACTATGGCTACACCTTC. It specifies CASSLAGKGRGGDYGYTF. V and J are TRBV11-2 and TRBJ1-2; D might be TRBD1 (6 bases). From germline, CDR1 is SGHAT and CDR2 FQNNGV. This CDR3 contains 18 residues. The V gene lost 1 base and the J gene lost 3 bases, with 21 bases spanning the gap.

This chain connects TRBV28 to TRBJ1-2; D ambiguous. The CDR3 sequence is 13 residues long. Germline-derived CDR1 and CDR2 are MDHEN and SYDVKM. Trimming took off 2 bases at V and 2 bases at J, with 6 bases between the two ends. CDR3 protein: CASSLGQNYGYTF. The CDR3 DNA reads as TGTGCCAGCAGTTTAGGTCAGAACTATGGCTACACCTTC.

The chain has TRBV27 and TRBJ1-5, with 10 bases fitting TRBD1. V lost 6 bases and J lost 11; bases outside the gene matches: 19. Germline V gene data show CDR1 as MNHEY and CDR2 as SMNVEV (reference sequence). This CDR3 is built from 17 residues. CDR3 protein: CASSRSAGTGVFSTQHF. The CDR3 DNA reads TGTGCCAGCAGCCGCTCGGCCGGGACAGGGGTTTTCTCGACCCAGCATTTT.

There are many counts of this clone. The chain employs TRBV6-1 and TRBJ1-2; D ambiguous. CDR3 length equals 14 residues. Looked up from germline, CDR1 is MNHNS and CDR2 is SASEGT. Trimming left V 8 bases short and J 0 bases short, with 13 bases between. CDR3 amino acids: CASCRETSNYGYTF. In DNA form, the CDR3 reads TGTGCCAGCTGCCGGGAAACCTCTAACTATGGCTACACCTTC.

The rearrangement joins TRBV5-6 to TRBJ1-1; 7 bases fit TRBD1. V lost 4 bases and J lost 7; bases outside the gene matches: 16. From germline, CDR1 is SGHDT and CDR2 YYEEEE. The CDR3 is 16 residues long. CDR3 region: CASSPEDRRGTYEAFF. CDR3 in DNA: TGTGCCAGCAGCCCTGAGGACAGGAGGGGGACCTATGAAGCTTTCTTT.